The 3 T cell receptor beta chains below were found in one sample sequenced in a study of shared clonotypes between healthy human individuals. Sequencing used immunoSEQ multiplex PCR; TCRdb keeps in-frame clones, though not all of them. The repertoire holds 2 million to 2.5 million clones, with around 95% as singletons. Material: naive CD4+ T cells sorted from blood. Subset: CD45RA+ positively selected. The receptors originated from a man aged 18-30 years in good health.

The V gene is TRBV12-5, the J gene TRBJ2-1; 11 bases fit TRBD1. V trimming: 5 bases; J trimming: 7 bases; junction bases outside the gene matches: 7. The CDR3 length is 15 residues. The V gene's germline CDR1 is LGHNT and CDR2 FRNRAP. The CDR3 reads CASGPGQGAFNEQFF. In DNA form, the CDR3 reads TGTGCTAGTGGTCCAGGACAGGGGGCATTTAATGAGCAGTTCTTC.

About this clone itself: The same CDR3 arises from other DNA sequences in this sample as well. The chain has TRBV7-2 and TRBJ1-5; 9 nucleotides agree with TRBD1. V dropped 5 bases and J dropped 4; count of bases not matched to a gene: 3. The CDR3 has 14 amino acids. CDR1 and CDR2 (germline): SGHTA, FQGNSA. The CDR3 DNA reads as TGTGCCAGCAGCCCCGACAGGGGGAATCAGCCCCAGCATTTT. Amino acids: CASSPDRGNQPQHF.

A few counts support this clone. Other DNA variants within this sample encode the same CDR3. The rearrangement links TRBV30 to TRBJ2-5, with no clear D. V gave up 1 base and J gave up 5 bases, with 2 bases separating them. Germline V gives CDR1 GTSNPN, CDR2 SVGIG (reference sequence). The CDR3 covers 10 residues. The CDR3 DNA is TGTGCCTGGAGTGCGGAGACCCAGTACTTC. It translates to CAWSAETQYF.